Listed below are T cell receptor beta chains from one sample, sequenced in a study of blood T cells in healthy people across ages. MiXCR was run by TCRdb on the 5' RACE reads, yielding one entry per CDR3 protein. The sample lists 1.5 million to 1.9 million distinct CDR3 sequences; less than 45% were seen once. The sequenced sample was blood. All receptors come from a woman aged 18-29 years in good health. Each CDR3 is given without its conserved first and last residue.

len	j_gene	v_gene	CDR3aa
14	TRBJ2-7	TRBV4-1	ASSRTLWGKYNEQY
11	TRBJ1-2	TRBV6-5	ASINQGFVHYT
13	TRBJ2-1	TRBV7-9	TSTPSGTLYNEQF
9	TRBJ2-3	TRBV6-2/TRBV6-3	ASGNTDTQY
12	TRBJ2-1	TRBV12-3/TRBV12-4	ASSSRNGAYEQF
15	TRBJ2-3	TRBV20-1	SARDPQRATSTDTQY
12	-	TRBV20-1	SASEDPGGSEQY
14	TRBJ2-3	TRBV4-3	ASSQDRRQGVGTQY
15	TRBJ2-7	TRBV4-3	ASSQDWLADSSYEQY
13	TRBJ2-3	TRBV18	ASSPTVGPTDTQY
11	TRBJ2-7	TRBV3-1	ASSSDSSEEQY
10	TRBJ2-3	TRBV28	ASSGQLDTQY
11	TRBJ2-1	TRBV5-1	ASSLEVSGSEF
9	TRBJ1-1	TRBV20-1	RTGVNTEAF
11	TRBJ2-5	TRBV6-2/TRBV6-3	ASSYGLISEQY
11	TRBJ1-4	TRBV20-1	SAQDSRNEKLF
10	TRBJ2-1	TRBV20-1	SARGTSNEQF
11	TRBJ1-4	TRBV20-1	SARVRGREKLF
16	TRBJ2-1	TRBV11-3	ASSLRYTLAGPHNEQF